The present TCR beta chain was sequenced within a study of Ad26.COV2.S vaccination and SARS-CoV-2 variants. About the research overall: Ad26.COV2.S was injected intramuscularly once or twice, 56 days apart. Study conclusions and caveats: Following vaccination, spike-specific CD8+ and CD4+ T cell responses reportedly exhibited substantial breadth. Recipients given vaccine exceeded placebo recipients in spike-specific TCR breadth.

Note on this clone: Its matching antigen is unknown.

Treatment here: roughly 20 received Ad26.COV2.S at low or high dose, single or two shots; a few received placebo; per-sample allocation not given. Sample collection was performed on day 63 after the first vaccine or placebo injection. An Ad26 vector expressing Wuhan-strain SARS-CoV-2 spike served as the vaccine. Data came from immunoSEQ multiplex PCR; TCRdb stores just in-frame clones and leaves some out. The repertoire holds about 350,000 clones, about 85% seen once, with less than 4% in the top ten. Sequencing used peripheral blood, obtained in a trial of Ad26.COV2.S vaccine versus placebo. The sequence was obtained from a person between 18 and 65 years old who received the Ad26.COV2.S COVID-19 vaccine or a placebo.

The CDR3 spells CAWGSDAHSGELFF. In DNA, the CDR3 is TGTGCCTGGGGGTCCGACGCGCACTCCGGGGAGCTGTTTTTT. The chain combines TRBV30 with TRBJ2-2, with D unresolved. V was cut by 5 bases and J by 6 bases, with 16 bases left in between. Looked up from germline, CDR1 is GTSNPN and CDR2 is SVGIG (reference sequence). The CDR3 contains 14 residues.